This is a list of T cell receptor beta chains from one sample in a study of blood T cell repertoires in COVID-19. Using immunoSEQ multiplex PCR, the repertoire was profiled, and TCRdb retains in-frame clones only, with some absent. The table has 200,000 to 300,000 clones, about 88% seen once; the top ten hold about 2.1%. Material: peripheral blood. Source of these receptors: a man younger than 40 with active or convalescent COVID-19. Both conserved end residues are part of each CDR3. The order of the fields is CDR3 protein, J gene, V gene.

CASSQVQGAHTNSGNTIYF | TRBJ1-3 | TRBV4-3
CAGGDRGNTEAFF | TRBJ1-1 | TRBV2
CASSQERGHTNEKLFF | TRBJ1-4 | TRBV3-1/TRBV3-2
CASSPDGADYGYTF | TRBJ1-2 | TRBV18
CASSLMGGAGRTF | TRBJ1-2 | TRBV5-4
CASSLGRVTEAFF | TRBJ1-1 | TRBV7-9
CASSMFGDTEAFF | TRBJ1-1 | TRBV5-5
CASSLPGGGPGQENNEQFF | TRBJ2-1 | TRBV7-8
CASSPALDRGTYGYTF | TRBJ1-2 | TRBV5-1
CASSPSPGVGNQPQHF | TRBJ1-5 | TRBV18
CASSAGGPVYEQYF | TRBJ2-7 | TRBV9
CASSQGTGSRDTEAFF | TRBJ1-1 | TRBV4-2
CASSQGATEAFF | TRBJ1-1 | TRBV3-1/TRBV3-2
CASSLPGLMNTEAFF | TRBJ1-1 | TRBV7-9
CASSEWDSPPQHF | TRBJ1-5 | TRBV2
CASSQRQGMNTEAFF | TRBJ1-1 | TRBV3-1/TRBV3-2
CASSKPYRVLNQPQHF | TRBJ1-5 | TRBV19
CASSSAAHIGYTF | TRBJ1-2 | TRBV12-3/TRBV12-4
CASSLGPPGTGELFF | TRBJ2-2 | TRBV11-3
CASSIMAGAEAFF | TRBJ1-1 | TRBV19
CASSIDIAEQYF | TRBJ2-7 | TRBV7-8
CASSISGTGGVQPQHF | TRBJ1-5 | TRBV19
CATSEGTGGTDTQYF | TRBJ2-3 | TRBV24-1
CASSLTRLAENIQYF | TRBJ2-4 | TRBV7-2
CATSRDRTNQPQHF | TRBJ1-5 | TRBV15
CASSLDRGVYEQYF | TRBJ2-7 | TRBV7-2
CASSLGHSSSYEQYF | TRBJ2-7 | TRBV11-3
CASSYGHARGGNTIYF | TRBJ1-3 | TRBV6-5
CSVAGQGFSGANVLTF | TRBJ2-6 | TRBV29-1
CASSYGHRTGELFF | TRBJ2-2 | TRBV6-5
CASRRRTSGVPGDEQFF | TRBJ2-1 | TRBV27
CSTSLGGVMNTEAFF | TRBJ1-1 | TRBV20-1
CASSYTSDGAYEQYF | TRBJ2-7 | TRBV6-2/TRBV6-3
CASSEVLTDNQPQHF | TRBJ1-5 | TRBV2
CASSLTLAGGLNTGELFF | TRBJ2-2 | TRBV7-3
CATSRDTGAVYEQYF | TRBJ2-7 | TRBV15
CATSQTGGNNEQFF | TRBJ2-1 | TRBV24-1
CATILANQETQYF | TRBJ2-5 | TRBV6-5
CASSPGQVNEQFF | TRBJ2-1 | TRBV11-2
CASSLLLSANEKLFF | TRBJ1-4 | TRBV7-2
CASSWPPAGGRRDTQYF | TRBJ2-3 | TRBV5-1
CASSLSWGDDQPQHF | TRBJ1-5 | TRBV7-9
CASSFPGNSPLHF | TRBJ1-6 | TRBV5-6
CASSQDRGYQPQHF | TRBJ1-5 | TRBV4-3
CASSLAGGGGNTIYF | TRBJ1-3 | TRBV7-2